This T cell receptor (beta chain) was recovered during a study of blood T cell repertoires in COVID-19. The V gene's germline CDR1 is MNHEY and CDR2 SMNVEV (reference sequence). CDR3 size: 16 residues. V lost 5 bases and J lost 1; bases outside the gene matches: 11. Profiled with immunoSEQ multiplex PCR; TCRdb holds only in-frame clones, not every one. In the table there are about 250,000 clones, 80% to 85% of which are singletons. The clonotype comes from a man over 45 who had recovered from COVID-19. The specimen sequenced was PBMCs or T cells enriched from blood (not recorded which). The V gene is TRBV27, the J gene TRBJ2-7; TRBD2 aligns across 7 bases. CDR3 amino acids: CASSLDGLADSYEQYF. The CDR3 DNA sequence: TGTGCCAGCAGTCTCGACGGGCTAGCGGATTCCTACGAGCAGTACTTC.